A single TCR beta chain is shown here with its context. Only in-frame clones appear in the TCRdb table, and some are missing; sequencing was by immunoSEQ multiplex PCR. Counted here are 98,000 or so clones, 88% occurring once; the ten biggest clones make up 2% to 3%. The data belong to a study of blood T cell repertoires in COVID-19. Overall study context: Some COVID-19 samples were acute and others convalescent; all came from the United States, Italy and Spain.

The CDR3 length is 15 residues. V shed 5 bases and J 4 bases; nucleotides not matched to a gene: 7. Germline CDR1 and CDR2: MNHEY and SVGAGI. This TCR was recovered from a human donor in a cohort sampled during active COVID-19. The chain is built from TRBV6-5 and TRBJ1-3, with 8 bases that match TRBD1. Material for sequencing was peripheral blood. CDR3 loop: CASSPTQGAGNTIYF. In DNA, the CDR3 is TGTGCCAGCAGTCCAACCCAGGGGGCGGGAAACACCATATATTTT.